These 30 T cell receptor beta chains came from one sample sequenced in a study of early T cells in non-severe SARS-CoV-2 infection. In TCRdb, the 5' RACE reads were re-called with MiXCR into one record per CDR3 protein. The data hold about 71,000 distinct CDR3 sequences, with around 13% observed a single time. The sample in question was whole blood, obtained at baseline. The receptors were gathered from an adult who was a healthcare worker with PCR-confirmed SARS-CoV-2 infection or an uninfected control (not recorded which).

The table lists this clonotype with a few counts. The chain links TRBV15 to TRBJ1-1, with D unclear. This CDR3 has 15 amino acids. CDR1 and CDR2 (germline): LNHNV, YYDKDF (reference sequence). Trimming left V 0 bases short and J 8 bases short, with 16 bases between. This chain's CDR3 is CATSREGGLAAEAFF. The CDR3 DNA follows: TGTGCCACCAGCAGAGAAGGTGGTTTGGCGGCGGAAGCTTTCTTT.

This clonotype has more than one count but fewer than ten. V gene TRBV29-1 combines with J gene TRBJ2-5; D may be TRBD1 (6 bases). CDR3 length equals 12 residues. CDR1 and CDR2 (germline): SQVTM, ANQGSEA. V lost 7 bases, J lost 2 bases, and 11 bases lay in between. This chain's CDR3 is CSANQGQETQYF. CDR3 in DNA: TGCAGCGCTAATCAGGGGCAAGAGACCCAGTACTTC.

This clonotype was seen at least ten times. J is TRBJ2-3 and V is TRBV10-1; D may be TRBD1 (6 bases). The ends were cut back, 5 bases at V and 3 bases at J, with 15 bases in the middle. The CDR3 spans 15 residues. Per germline, CDR1 WNHNN and CDR2 SYGVQD (reference sequence). The CDR3 DNA follows: TGCGCCAGCAGTCCCACAGGGTTTAGTACAGATACGCAGTATTTT. Residues: CASSPTGFSTDTQYF.

This clonotype was seen more than once but under ten times. The rearrangement joins TRBV11-2 to TRBJ2-7; 7 bases are a match to TRBD2. Germline V CDR1 and CDR2: SGHAT, FQNNGV. J gave up 6 bases and V 4 bases, and 9 bases lay outside the gene matches. The CDR3 is 14 amino acids. This CDR3 reads CASSSAGPRSEQYF. CDR3 DNA: TGTGCCAGCAGCTCAGCGGGGCCCAGGAGCGAGCAGTACTTC.

The CDR3 protein is CASSSGQSGNTEAFF. DNA for the CDR3: TGTGCCAGCAGTTCTGGACAGTCAGGGAACACTGAAGCTTTCTTT. The V and J genes are TRBV12-3 or TRBV12-4 and TRBJ1-1, with D perhaps TRBD1 (6 bases). V was shortened by 4 bases and J by 1 base, with 13 bases between the two germline ends. This CDR3 is built from 15 residues.

The table lists this clonotype with many counts. The chain combines TRBV20-1 with TRBJ2-1; possible D gene TRBD2, 6 bases. The CDR3 loop spans 13 amino acids. The germline V and J ends were trimmed by 3 bases and 7 bases, with 13 bases remaining between them. The V gene's germline CDR1 is DFQATT and CDR2 SNEGSKA (reference sequence). The CDR3 DNA reads as TGCAGTGCTAGGGCGACTAGGACGAATGAGCAGTTCTTC. Its protein is CSARATRTNEQFF.

This clonotype was counted between two and nine times. The V gene is TRBV5-1, the J gene TRBJ2-1; maybe TRBD1 (6 bases). Germline V gene sequence: CDR1 SGHRS, CDR2 YFSETQ. Trimming left V 0 bases short and J 5 bases short, with 9 bases between. The CDR3 runs to 14 residues. The CDR3 DNA reads as TGCGCCAGCAGCTTGGGACAGGTTAACAATGAGCAGTTCTTC. Its translation is CASSLGQVNNEQFF.

This clonotype turned up a few times. The chain has TRBV7-9 and TRBJ1-3; D perhaps matches TRBD1 (5 bases). Trimming cost V 7 bases and J 1 base, with 11 bases left between them. This CDR3 has 14 amino acids. Germline V gene sequence: CDR1 SEHNR, CDR2 FQNEAQ (reference sequence). In DNA, the CDR3 is TGTGCCAGCAACCTGCAGGGTTCTGGAAACACCATATATTTT. Amino acid sequence: CASNLQGSGNTIYF.

The chain couples TRBV7-6 to TRBJ2-7, with 7 bases matching TRBD1. With V trimmed by 5 bases and J by 2 bases, 12 bases remained unmatched. Germline loops: CDR1 SGHVS, CDR2 FNYEAQ. This CDR3 spans 16 amino acids. CDR3 residues: CASSTQTGIPPYEQYF. CDR3 DNA sequence: TGTGCCAGCAGCACTCAGACAGGGATCCCCCCCTACGAGCAGTACTTC.

This rearrangement joins TRBV27 to TRBJ2-1; D remains unclear. Trimming stripped 4 bases from V and 0 bases from J, with 13 bases between. Germline lookup yields CDR1 MNHEY and CDR2 SMNVEV (reference sequence). This CDR3 region has 16 residues. The CDR3: CASSSRVPSSYNEQFF. CDR3 in DNA: TGTGCCAGCAGTTCGCGAGTCCCCAGCTCCTACAATGAGCAGTTCTTC.

The chain is built from TRBV21-1 and TRBJ2-2; the table's D call, TRBD1, has no DNA check behind it. TRBV21-1 is an annotated pseudogene. The CDR3 contains 14 residues. In DNA form, the CDR3 reads TGTGCCAGCAGCCGGACAGGGTCCGCCGGGGAGCTGTTTTTT. Amino acid sequence: CASSRTGSAGELFF.

The genes are TRBV2 and TRBJ2-3, with D perhaps TRBD1 (5 bases). Trimming left V 4 bases short and J 2 bases short, with 7 bases between. The CDR3 is made up of 13 amino acids. Germline assignment: CDR1 SNHLY and CDR2 FYNNEI. CDR3 in amino acids: CASSGQFTDTQYF. The CDR3 region has the DNA TGTGCCAGCAGTGGACAGTTCACAGATACGCAGTATTTT.

Only a few counts were recorded for this clonotype. The genes are TRBV12-3 or TRBV12-4 and TRBJ2-3, with 7 bases matching TRBD2. The CDR3 runs to 14 residues. J gave up 0 bases and V 7 bases, and 4 bases lay outside the gene matches. This chain's CDR3 is CASTRTRSTDTQYF. CDR3 bases: TGTGCCAGCACCAGGACTAGGAGCACAGATACGCAGTATTTT.

This clonotype showed up just a few times. The chain has TRBV20-1 and TRBJ2-5; D call uncertain. CDR1 is DFQATT and CDR2 is SNEGSKA in the germline V gene (reference sequence). The CDR3 is made up of 13 amino acids. V was clipped by 5 bases and J by 7 bases, with 17 bases between them. The CDR3 loop is CSAWRSDDWTQYF. The CDR3 DNA is TGCAGTGCTTGGCGGTCAGATGATTGGACCCAGTACTTC.

This clonotype was counted between two and nine times. CDR3 sequence (DNA): TGTGCCAGCAGCTTAAATCTCCTTCACAATGAGCAGTTCTTC. This sequence encodes CASSLNLLHNEQFF. The chain links TRBV7-8 to TRBJ2-1; D remains unclear. Germline CDR1 SGHVS, CDR2 FQNEAQ. Trimming shortened V by 2 bases and J by 5 bases, and 10 bases separated the two germline ends. The CDR3 length is 14 residues.

This clonotype has a handful of counts. The chain has TRBV25-1 and TRBJ1-1; 9 positions agree with TRBD1. The CDR3 sequence is 13 residues long. Trimming at V came to 6 bases and at J to 5 bases, leaving 4 bases not matched to a gene. Per germline, CDR1 MGHDK and CDR2 SYGVNS. CDR3 loop: CASRQGASTEAFF. In nucleotides, the CDR3 is TGTGCCAGCAGACAGGGGGCGAGTACTGAAGCTTTCTTT.

The V gene is TRBV10-3, the J gene TRBJ2-1; 12 positions match TRBD2. With 5 bases clipped from V and 1 base from J, the junction kept 9 bases outside the gene matches. Per germline, CDR1 ENHRY and CDR2 SYGVKD. CDR3 length: 18 residues. Here the CDR3 reads CAISTGTSGFDSYNEQFF. CDR3 nucleotides: TGTGCCATCAGTACCGGGACTAGCGGGTTCGATTCCTACAATGAGCAGTTCTTC.

This clonotype has at least ten counts. The chain employs TRBV7-9 and TRBJ2-5; perhaps TRBD1 as D (5 bases). CDR3 size: 15 residues. Germline V gene lookup returns CDR1 SEHNR and CDR2 FQNEAQ (reference sequence). V lost 4 bases to trimming and J lost 1 base, with 13 bases between them. The CDR3 nucleotides read TGTGCCAGCAGCTCACCCGACAGAGCCCAAGAGACCCAGTACTTC. It codes for CASSSPDRAQETQYF.

The V gene is TRBV5-6, the J gene TRBJ2-7; 7 nucleotides align to TRBD1. Germline V gene data show CDR1 as SGHDT and CDR2 as YYEEEE. With 4 bases clipped from V and 1 base from J, the junction kept 5 bases outside the gene matches. The CDR3 runs 14 residues. This chain's CDR3 is CASSEQGHSYEQYF. The CDR3 nucleotides read TGTGCCAGCAGCGAACAGGGGCATTCCTACGAGCAGTACTTC.

The chain is built from TRBV24-1 and TRBJ2-1; no clear D. V shed 6 bases and J shed 2 bases, with 4 bases lying between them. This CDR3 contains 12 residues. Germline V gives CDR1 KGHDR, CDR2 SFDVKD. The CDR3 DNA follows: TGTGCCACCAGTCAGCCCTACAATGAGCAGTTCTTC. Translating it yields CATSQPYNEQFF.

The CDR3 nucleotides read TGTGCCAGCAGCTTAGCGGGCGAGAATGAGCAGTTCTTC. It translates to CASSLAGENEQFF. V gene TRBV11-2 combines with J gene TRBJ2-1; D uncertain. Trimming removed 1 base from V and 7 bases from J, with 8 bases in between. The CDR3 has 13 residues. The germline V gene has CDR1 SGHAT and CDR2 FQNNGV.

The chain joins TRBV19 to TRBJ2-1, with 11 positions matching TRBD1. The germline gives CDR1 LNHDA, CDR2 SQIVND (reference sequence). V shed 6 bases and J 8 bases; nucleotides not matched to a gene: 9. The CDR3 is made up of 15 amino acids. In DNA, the CDR3 is TGTGCCAGTAGCGCGGACAGGGGGCTGGCCGATGAGCAGTTCTTC. Translation: CASSADRGLADEQFF.

The rearrangement joins TRBV6-1 to TRBJ2-7; TRBD2 aligns across 8 bases. V was pared by 7 bases and J by 7 bases, with 6 bases of the junction left unmatched. CDR3 size: 12 residues. CDR1 is MNHNS and CDR2 is SASEGT in the germline V gene. The CDR3, as DNA: TGTGCCAGCACCGGGGGGGGAGGGGAGCAGTACTTC. It codes for CASTGGGGEQYF.

This clonotype was detected many times. This chain uses TRBV29-1 with TRBJ1-4, with D possibly being TRBD1 (5 bases). There are 15 residues in the CDR3. CDR1 SQVTM and CDR2 ANQGSEA come from the germline V gene. Trimming pared 5 bases from V and 7 bases from J, leaving 20 bases between. The CDR3 DNA reads TGCAGCGTTTTGACTCCTACAGGCGGAAGTGAAAAACTGTTTTTT. Its protein is CSVLTPTGGSEKLFF. Full variable domain (outside the CDR3, taken from reference TRBV29-1 and TRBJ1-4): SAVISQKPSRDICQRGTSLTIQCQVDSQVTMMFWYRQQPGQSLTLIATANQGSEATYESGFVIDKFPISRPNLTFSTLTVSNMSPEDSSIYLCSVLTPTGGSEKLFFGSGTQLSVL.

Notes on this clonotype: A much bigger clone sits one base away, suggesting this may be a read error. This chain uses TRBV11-2 with TRBJ1-1, with TRBD1 matching 7 bases. The germline V gene encodes CDR1 SGHAT and CDR2 FQNNGV. Trimming cost V 4 bases and J 1 base; bases outside gene matches: 0. The CDR3 loop spans 13 amino acids. For the CDR3, the DNA is TGTGCCAGCAGCTGGGACAGGAACACTGAAGCTTTCTTT. Encoded protein: CASSWDRNTEAFF.

This clonotype appeared many times. The chain couples TRBV25-1 to TRBJ1-2, with D possibly being TRBD1 (5 bases). Trimming removed 7 bases at V and 4 bases at J, with 16 bases between. This CDR3 is built from 14 residues. Germline V gene sequence: CDR1 MGHDK, CDR2 SYGVNS. In nucleotides, the CDR3 is TGTGCCAGCACTGACACTCCTCAGGGCTATGGCTACACCTTC. It specifies CASTDTPQGYGYTF.

This clonotype occurred many times. The rearrangement joins TRBV28 to TRBJ2-7, with D possibly being TRBD2 (6 bases). The CDR3 is made up of 15 amino acids. Trimming pared 7 bases from V and 1 base from J, leaving 17 bases between. The germline CDR1 and CDR2 sequences are MDHEN and SYDVKM. The CDR3 DNA reads as TGTGCCAGCACCTCCGGGGGTGGCGGATCCTACGAGCAGTACTTC. Translating gives CASTSGGGGSYEQYF.

There are many counts of this clonotype. The chain has TRBV25-1 and TRBJ1-5, with a tentative D call TRBD1 (5 bases). The germline V and J ends were trimmed by 5 bases and 7 bases, with 9 bases remaining between them. The CDR3 consists of 12 residues. The germline CDR1 and CDR2 sequences are MGHDK and SYGVNS. In DNA form, the CDR3 reads TGTGCCAGCAGTCGGGGGGGACAGCCCCAGCATTTT. This sequence encodes CASSRGGQPQHF.

This clonotype was counted between two and nine times. The V call is TRBV29-1, the J call TRBJ2-1; D gene ambiguous. The germline V gene has CDR1 SQVTM and CDR2 ANQGSEA. The CDR3 consists of 16 residues. V was trimmed by 6 bases and J by 3 bases, leaving 21 bases between them. The DNA for the CDR3 is TGCAGCGTGCTCAACCCCGGAGCGTCCGACTACAATGAGCAGTTCTTC. Translating gives CSVLNPGASDYNEQFF.

This chain connects TRBV4-1 to TRBJ2-2; D may be TRBD1 (5 bases). Germline V gene lookup returns CDR1 MGHRA and CDR2 YSYEKL. V gave up 2 bases and J gave up 7 bases, with 8 bases separating them. CDR3 size: 13 residues. DNA of the CDR3: TGCGCCAGCAGCCAATCAGGGATCGGGGAGCTGTTTTTT. It codes for CASSQSGIGELFF.